The T cell receptor (beta chain) described here comes from a study of blood T cell repertoires in COVID-19. The study recruited people aged 18 to 89 years across about 25 US areas. Germline V gives CDR1 SGHDT, CDR2 YYEEEE. V was cut by 5 bases and J by 1 base, with 15 bases left in between. The CDR3 has 15 amino acids. Authors' data handling: How many nucleated cells were present was estimated from reference gene primer amplification. Method: immunoSEQ multiplex PCR; TCRdb's copy keeps in-frame clones and lacks some. The V and J calls and clone size were taken over from that table, and D and trimming were inferred from the DNA. The repertoire has roughly 230,000 clones, approximately 85% of them found once; the top ten carry about 6.2%. The table lists this clone with a count of one.

The chain has TRBV5-6 and TRBJ1-1; D is ambiguous. The receptor was isolated from a woman aged 45-65 years who had been exposed to COVID-19. The sequencing input was PBMCs or T cells enriched from blood (not recorded which). The CDR3, as DNA: TGTGCCAGCAGTCGGGGTAACTTAGGGAACACTGAAGCTTTCTTT. Encoded protein: CASSRGNLGNTEAFF.